This T cell receptor (beta chain) is drawn from a study of T cells in Graves' hyperthyroidism and ophthalmopathy. Amplified regions were TCR beta CDR3 sequences from RNA transcripts. The primer set for the first-round RT-PCR of the TCR CDR3 was HTBI. TCRdb fed the multiplex PCR reads into MiXCR, producing one record per CDR3 protein. The sample carries about half a million distinct CDR3 sequences, about 20% recorded once. In the ophthalmopathy cohort, Clinical Activity Score was at least 3, NOSPECS grade at least 4, and duration under 3 months. This clonotype was detected a few times. Its antigen remains unknown. The V gene's germline CDR1 is GTSNPN and CDR2 SVGIG (reference sequence). The V and J ends lost 2 bases and 0 bases respectively, with 14 bases between them. CDR3 length: 16 residues. Study-wide points: Classification by a 13 V-J model distinguished ophthalmopathy from stable hyperthyroidism.

This TCR derives from a man aged 35 to 55 with Graves' ophthalmopathy. Specimen: blood. The rearrangement uses TRBV30 and TRBJ2-4; D call uncertain. CDR3 coding DNA: TGTGCCTGGAGTTTTGCTGCGTACCTAGCCAAAAACATTCAGTACTTC. Protein: CAWSFAAYLAKNIQYF.